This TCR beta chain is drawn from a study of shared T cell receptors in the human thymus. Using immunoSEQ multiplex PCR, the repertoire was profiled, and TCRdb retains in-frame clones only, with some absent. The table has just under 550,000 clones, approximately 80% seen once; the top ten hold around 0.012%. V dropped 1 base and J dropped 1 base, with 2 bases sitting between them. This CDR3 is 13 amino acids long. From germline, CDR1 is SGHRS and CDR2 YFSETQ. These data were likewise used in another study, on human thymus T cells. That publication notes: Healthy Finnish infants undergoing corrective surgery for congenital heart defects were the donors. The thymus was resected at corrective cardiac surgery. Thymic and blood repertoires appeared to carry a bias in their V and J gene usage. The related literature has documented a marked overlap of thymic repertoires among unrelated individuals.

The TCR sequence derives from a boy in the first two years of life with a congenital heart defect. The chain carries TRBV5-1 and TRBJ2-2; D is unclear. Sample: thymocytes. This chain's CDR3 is CASSLRNTGELFF. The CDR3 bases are TGCGCCAGCAGCTTGCGGAACACCGGGGAGCTGTTTTTT.